Detailed here is one TCR beta chain. Its antigen is not identified. V gave up 5 bases and J gave up 4 bases, with 13 bases separating them. CDR1 is MNHEY, CDR2 SMNVEV, per germline (reference sequence). This CDR3 contains 14 residues. This sample is part of a study of shared clonotypes between healthy human individuals. TCRdb keeps only in-frame clones here, not all; method: immunoSEQ multiplex PCR. The sample consists of over 2,000,000 clones, 93% of them appearing once. Study conclusions and caveats: Represented genetic and exposure-history diversity was restricted by having few donors. Rarefaction analysis demonstrated incomplete sorted-subset sequencing notwithstanding large depth.

CD45RO negativity and positive selection for CCR7 defined naive CD8 cells, a population that excluded terminally differentiated effector memory CD45RA+ cells. Every donor, a Caucasian adult, lived in Nashville, Tennessee. The sequenced material came from naive CD8+ T cells from PBMCs. The gene calls are TRBV27 and TRBJ2-3; D is perhaps TRBD2 (6 bases). The origin of this receptor is a man aged 18-30 years in good health. Some clones in this sample may be carry-over from other donors' samples. DNA for the CDR3: TGTGCCAGCAGTCCCGGGAGCCTCGCAGATACGCAGTATTTT. Its translation is CASSPGSLADTQYF.